This record covers a single TCR beta chain. No cognate antigen has been identified for it. Base quality data are lacking; no much larger clone is found one base away. The data derive from a study of blood T cell repertoires in COVID-19 (dated by TCRdb to between 2020 and 2021). General notes on the study: Collaborator samples came from the United States, Italy and Spain and covered acute and convalescent phases of COVID-19. The material from the prospective study consisted of cDNA or gDNA derived from T cells, B-cell-depleted T cells, or PBMCs. The dataset comprised deeply sampled blood TCRbeta repertoires from subjects exposed to, actively infected with, or recovered from COVID-19. The repertoires were released in a freely available public database meant as a resource for research on the immune response to SARS-CoV-2. The samples were drawn from two sources: the first 160 participants of the ongoing ImmuneRACE study, and 950 to 1,500 subjects contributed by 6 global collaborators. Nearly every sample came with metadata listing a de-identified subject ID, COVID-19 status, age in years and sex. Where available, HLA class I and class II types were taken from metadata supplied by the sample provider and were not determined by assay-based typing.

V and J lose 4 bases and 5 bases, and a span of 11 bases separates them. The CDR3 spans 13 residues, from the cysteine through the phenylalanine. Only the CDR3 region is kept as DNA, spanning 39 bases read in frame from base 1. CDR1 and CDR2 are read off the germline V gene as KGHSH and LQKENI. TCRbeta CDR3 regions were amplified from genomic DNA using the immunoSEQ Assay, a bias-controlled multiplex PCR. On the authors' methods: Within the assay, amplification of reference gene primers was used to estimate how many nucleated cells each sample contained. To quantify the absolute abundance of each unique TCRbeta CDR3 rearrangement, sequence reads were collapsed and filtered. Productive Simpson clonality was computed per sample as the square root of Simpson's diversity index over productive rearrangements. The clones in this table, taken by TCRdb from immuneACCESS, are in-frame only. Not every clone is retained; where verified, under half of the shortfall comes from an unresolved V gene, and the cause of the rest is unknown. V, J and clone size were drawn from that table, and D and trimming were deduced from the DNA. The sample table holds about 140,000 clones, of which over 60% were seen once. Around 2.9% of the sample belongs to the ten largest clones.

In the prospective study, participants were 18 to 89 years old, resided in about 25 geographic areas of the United States, and were enrolled through a virtual design. In the prospective study, participants were assigned to cohorts based on the clinical history participants reported in a screening survey and a study questionnaire. Recovered participants in ImmuneRACE Cohort 3 were defined as having two consecutive negative NP/OP PCR tests, clearance from a healthcare professional, or resolution of symptoms. Mobile phlebotomists in the prospective study collected whole blood, serum and a nasopharyngeal or oropharyngeal swab from every participant. Over a roughly 2-month period, participants in the prospective study had the option of providing additional blood draws and questionnaires. Before DNA extraction, prospective study blood samples were shipped either frozen or at room temperature. General study outcomes and caveats: The quantity of clinical and demographic metadata differed by source and by participant and was supplied without curation.

The TCR sequence derives from a woman in her fifties or sixties who had recovered from COVID-19. The specimen sequenced was PBMCs or T cells enriched from blood (not recorded which). The chain is encoded by TRBV18 joined to TRBJ1-1; the D gene assignment is ambiguous. The CDR3 loop reads CASSLRESTEAFF. The sequenced DNA is TGTGCCAGCTCACTGCGGGAGAGTACTGAAGCTTTCTTT.